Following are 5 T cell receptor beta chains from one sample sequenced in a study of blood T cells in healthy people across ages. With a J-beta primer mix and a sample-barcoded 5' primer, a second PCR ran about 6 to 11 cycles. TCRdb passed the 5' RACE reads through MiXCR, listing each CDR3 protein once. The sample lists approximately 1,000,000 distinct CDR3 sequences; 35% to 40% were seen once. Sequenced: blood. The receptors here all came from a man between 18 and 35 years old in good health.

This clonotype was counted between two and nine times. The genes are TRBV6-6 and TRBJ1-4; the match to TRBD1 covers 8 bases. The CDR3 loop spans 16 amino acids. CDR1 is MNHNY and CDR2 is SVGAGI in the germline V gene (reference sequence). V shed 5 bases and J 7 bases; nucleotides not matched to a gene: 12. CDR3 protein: CASSPPTGGRGEKLFF. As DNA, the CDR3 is TGTGCCAGCAGTCCCCCAACAGGGGGAAGAGGTGAAAAACTGTTTTTT.

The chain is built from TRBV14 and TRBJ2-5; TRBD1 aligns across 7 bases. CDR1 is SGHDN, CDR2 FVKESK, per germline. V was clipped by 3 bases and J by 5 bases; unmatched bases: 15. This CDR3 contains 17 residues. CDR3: CASSQTSEGAIGETQYF. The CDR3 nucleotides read TGTGCCAGCAGCCAGACATCCGAGGGGGCCATAGGGGAGACCCAGTACTTC. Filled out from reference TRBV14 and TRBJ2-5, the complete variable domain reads EAGVTQFPSHSVIEKGQTVTLRCDPISGHDNLYWYRRVMGKEIKFLLHFVKESKQDESGMPNNRFLAERTGGTYSTLKVQPAELEDSGVYFCASSQTSEGAIGETQYFGPGTRLLVL.

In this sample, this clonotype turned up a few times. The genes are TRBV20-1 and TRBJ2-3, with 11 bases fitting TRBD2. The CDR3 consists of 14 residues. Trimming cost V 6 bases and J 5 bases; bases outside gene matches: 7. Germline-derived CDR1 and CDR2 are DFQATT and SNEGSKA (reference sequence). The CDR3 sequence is CSAPLAGVGDTQYF. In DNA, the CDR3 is TGCAGTGCGCCACTAGCGGGGGTGGGAGATACGCAGTATTTT.

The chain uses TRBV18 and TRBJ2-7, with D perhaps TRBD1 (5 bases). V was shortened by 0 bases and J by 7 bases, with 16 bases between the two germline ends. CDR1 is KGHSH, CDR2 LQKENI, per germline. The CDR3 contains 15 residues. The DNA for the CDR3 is TGTGCCAGCTCACCACCTCAGGGCCTATACAATGAGCAGTACTTC. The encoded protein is CASSPPQGLYNEQYF.

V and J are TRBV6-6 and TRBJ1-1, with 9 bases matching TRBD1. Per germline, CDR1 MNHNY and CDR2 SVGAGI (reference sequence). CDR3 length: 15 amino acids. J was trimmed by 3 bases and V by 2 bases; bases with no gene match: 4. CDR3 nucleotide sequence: TGTGCCAGCAGTTACGGGGGACAGGGTGACACTGAAGCTTTCTTT. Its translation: CASSYGGQGDTEAFF.